This TCR beta chain comes out of a study of cytomegalovirus exposure and HLA in healthy donors. Broader study findings: Productive status was seen about 90% or about 30% of the time for most TCR beta V segments in an earlier analysis.

As for this clone: What it recognizes is unknown.

In the PCR, 60 Vbeta and 13 Jbeta primers were used. Clones were read by immunoSEQ multiplex PCR, and TCRdb kept only the in-frame ones, dropping some. Of 55,000 to 65,000 clones in the sample, around 80% were seen once. The V segment lost 11 bases and the J segment 8 bases; nucleotides outside the gene matches: 6. CDR3 length: 12 amino acids. Looked up from germline, CDR1 is SEHNR and CDR2 is FQNEAQ (reference sequence). The chain recombines TRBV7-9 with TRBJ1-4; 9 bases align to TRBD1. The specimen was PBMCs. The sequence derives from a woman aged 25 to 45 in good health and CMV-seronegative. DNA of the CDR3: TGTGCCGGTTCCGGGACAGGGGAAAAACTGTTTTTT. It yields the protein CAGSGTGEKLFF.